What follows is one TCR beta chain and its context. Antigen unknown. These data are taken from a study of cytomegalovirus exposure and HLA in healthy donors. CDR3 length: 11 residues. Germline V gene data show CDR1 as MNHEY and CDR2 as SMNVEV (reference sequence). V was clipped by 7 bases and J by 5 bases, with 8 bases between them. Findings of the study overall: Whilst most TCR sequences proved rare, a subset of public TCRs occurred across many donors. The classifier was said to identify cytomegalovirus status with high specificity and sensitivity. A few chains linked to CMV were shown in vitro to be specific for CMV antigens.

TCRdb keeps only in-frame clones here, not all; method: immunoSEQ multiplex PCR. The sample includes around 300,000 clones, approximately 85% of them seen just once. Sample: PBMCs. This clonotype originated in a man aged 25 to 40 in good health and CMV-seronegative. The V and J genes are TRBV27 and TRBJ1-1, with a possible D match to TRBD1 (5 bases). This CDR3 reads CASKEGTEAFF. The CDR3, as DNA: TGTGCCAGCAAGGAGGGGACTGAAGCTTTCTTT.